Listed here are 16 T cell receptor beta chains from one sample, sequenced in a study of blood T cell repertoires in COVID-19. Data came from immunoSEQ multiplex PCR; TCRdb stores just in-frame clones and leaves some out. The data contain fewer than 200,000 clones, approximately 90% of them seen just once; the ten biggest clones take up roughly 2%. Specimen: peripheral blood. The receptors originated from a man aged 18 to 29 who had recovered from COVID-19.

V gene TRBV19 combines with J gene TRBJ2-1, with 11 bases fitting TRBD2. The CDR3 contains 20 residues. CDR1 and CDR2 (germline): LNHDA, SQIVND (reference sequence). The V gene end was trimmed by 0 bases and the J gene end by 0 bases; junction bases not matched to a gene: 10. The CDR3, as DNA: TGTGCCAGTAGTATAGATCTGTGGCTAGCGGGAGGACTCTCCTACAATGAGCAGTTCTTC. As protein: CASSIDLWLAGGLSYNEQFF.

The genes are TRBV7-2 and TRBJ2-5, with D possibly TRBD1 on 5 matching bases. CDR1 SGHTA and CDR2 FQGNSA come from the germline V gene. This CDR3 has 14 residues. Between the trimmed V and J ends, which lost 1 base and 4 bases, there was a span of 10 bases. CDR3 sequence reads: CASSLGRAPETQYF. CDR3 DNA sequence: TGTGCCAGCAGCTTAGGCAGGGCCCCAGAGACCCAGTACTTC.

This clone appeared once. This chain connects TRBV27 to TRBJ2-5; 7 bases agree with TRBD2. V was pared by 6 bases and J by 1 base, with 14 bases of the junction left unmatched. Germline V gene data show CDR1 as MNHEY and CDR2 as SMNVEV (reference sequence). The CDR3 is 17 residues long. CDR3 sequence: CASRNAFLAEPQETQYF. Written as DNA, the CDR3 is TGTGCCAGCAGAAATGCGTTTCTAGCGGAGCCCCAAGAGACCCAGTACTTC.

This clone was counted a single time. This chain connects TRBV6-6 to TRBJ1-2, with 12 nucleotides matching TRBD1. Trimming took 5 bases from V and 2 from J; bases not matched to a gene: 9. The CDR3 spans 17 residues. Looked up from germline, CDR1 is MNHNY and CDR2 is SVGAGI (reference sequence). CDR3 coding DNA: TGTGCCAGCAGTCCCGGGGACAGGGGGCAGACGAACTATGGCTACACCTTC. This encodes CASSPGDRGQTNYGYTF.

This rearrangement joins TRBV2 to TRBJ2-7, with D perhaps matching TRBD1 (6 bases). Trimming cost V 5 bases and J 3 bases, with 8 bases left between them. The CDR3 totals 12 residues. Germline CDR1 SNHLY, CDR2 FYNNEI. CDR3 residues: CASSRDIYEQYF. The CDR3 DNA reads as TGTGCCAGCAGTAGGGACATCTACGAGCAGTACTTC. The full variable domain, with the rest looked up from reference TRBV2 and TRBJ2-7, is EPEVTQTPSHQVTQMGQEVILRCVPISNHLYFYWYRQILGQKVEFLVSFYNNEISEKSEIFDDQFSVERPDGSNFTLKIRSTKLEDSAMYFCASSRDIYEQYFGPGTRLTVT.

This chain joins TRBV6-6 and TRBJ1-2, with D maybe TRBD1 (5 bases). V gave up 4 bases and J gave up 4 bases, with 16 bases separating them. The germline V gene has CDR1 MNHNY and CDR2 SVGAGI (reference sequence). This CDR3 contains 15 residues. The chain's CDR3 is CASSFPAQAFYGYTF. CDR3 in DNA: TGTGCCAGCAGTTTCCCGGCACAGGCCTTCTATGGCTACACCTTC.

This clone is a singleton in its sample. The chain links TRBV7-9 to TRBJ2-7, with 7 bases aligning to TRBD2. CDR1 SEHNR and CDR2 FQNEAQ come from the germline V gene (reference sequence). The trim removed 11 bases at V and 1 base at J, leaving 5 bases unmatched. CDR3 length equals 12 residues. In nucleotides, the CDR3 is TGTGCCGGGGGGAGGGCTTCCTACGAGCAGTACTTC. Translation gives CAGGRASYEQYF.

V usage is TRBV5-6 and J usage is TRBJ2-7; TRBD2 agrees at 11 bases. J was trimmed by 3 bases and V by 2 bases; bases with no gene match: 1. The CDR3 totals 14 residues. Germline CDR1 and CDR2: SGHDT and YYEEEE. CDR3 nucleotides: TGTGCCAGCAGCTTAGGGACTAGCGGCTACGAGCAGTACTTC. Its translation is CASSLGTSGYEQYF.

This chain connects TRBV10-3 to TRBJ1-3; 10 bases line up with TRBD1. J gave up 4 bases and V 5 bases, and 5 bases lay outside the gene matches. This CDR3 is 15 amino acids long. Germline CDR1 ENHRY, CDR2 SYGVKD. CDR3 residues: CAISWGQGQGNTIYF. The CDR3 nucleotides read TGTGCCATCAGTTGGGGACAGGGGCAAGGAAACACCATATATTTT.

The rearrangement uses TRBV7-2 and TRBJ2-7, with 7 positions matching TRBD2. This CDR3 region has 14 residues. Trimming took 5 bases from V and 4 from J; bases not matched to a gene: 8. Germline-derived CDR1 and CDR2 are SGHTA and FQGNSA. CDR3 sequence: CASSPRDYRYEQYF. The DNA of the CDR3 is TGTGCCAGCAGCCCCCGGGACTACAGGTACGAGCAGTACTTC.

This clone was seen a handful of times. The CDR3: CASSDQGRATEQYF. The CDR3 region has the DNA TGCGCCAGCAGTGACCAGGGGAGAGCCACCGAGCAGTACTTC. V is TRBV10-1 and J is TRBJ2-7; possible D gene TRBD1, 6 bases. CDR1 WNHNN and CDR2 SYGVQD come from the germline V gene (reference sequence). V shed 3 bases and J shed 6 bases, with 15 bases lying between them. The CDR3 contains 14 residues.

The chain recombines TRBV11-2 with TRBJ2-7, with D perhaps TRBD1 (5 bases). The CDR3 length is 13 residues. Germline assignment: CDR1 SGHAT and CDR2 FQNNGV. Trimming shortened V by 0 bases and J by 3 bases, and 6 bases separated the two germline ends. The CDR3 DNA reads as TGTGCCAGCAGCTTAGACAGGGACTACGAGCAGTACTTC. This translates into CASSLDRDYEQYF.

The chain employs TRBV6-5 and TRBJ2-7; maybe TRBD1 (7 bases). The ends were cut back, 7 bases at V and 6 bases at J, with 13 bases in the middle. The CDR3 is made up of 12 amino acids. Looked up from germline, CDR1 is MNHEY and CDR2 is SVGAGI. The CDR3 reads CASTRQGGEQYF. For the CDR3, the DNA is TGTGCCAGCACCCGACAGGGAGGCGAGCAGTACTTC.

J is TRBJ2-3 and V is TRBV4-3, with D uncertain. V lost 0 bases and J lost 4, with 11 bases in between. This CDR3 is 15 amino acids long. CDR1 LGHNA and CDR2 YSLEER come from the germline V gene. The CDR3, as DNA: TGCGCCAGCAGCCAAGATATGGTAGCTTCAGATACGCAGTATTTT. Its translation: CASSQDMVASDTQYF.

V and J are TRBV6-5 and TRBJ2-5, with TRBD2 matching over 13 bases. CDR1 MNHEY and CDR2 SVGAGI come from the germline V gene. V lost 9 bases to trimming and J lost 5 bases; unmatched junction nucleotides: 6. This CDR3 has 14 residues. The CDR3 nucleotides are TGTGCCAGTGCAAGGACTAGCGGGAGTGAGACCCAGTACTTC. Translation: CASARTSGSETQYF.

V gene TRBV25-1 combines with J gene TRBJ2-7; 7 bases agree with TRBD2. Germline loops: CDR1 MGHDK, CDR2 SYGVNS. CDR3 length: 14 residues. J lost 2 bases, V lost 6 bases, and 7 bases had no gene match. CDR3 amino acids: CASSPLAEAYEQYF. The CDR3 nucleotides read TGTGCCAGCAGCCCTCTAGCGGAGGCCTACGAGCAGTACTTC.